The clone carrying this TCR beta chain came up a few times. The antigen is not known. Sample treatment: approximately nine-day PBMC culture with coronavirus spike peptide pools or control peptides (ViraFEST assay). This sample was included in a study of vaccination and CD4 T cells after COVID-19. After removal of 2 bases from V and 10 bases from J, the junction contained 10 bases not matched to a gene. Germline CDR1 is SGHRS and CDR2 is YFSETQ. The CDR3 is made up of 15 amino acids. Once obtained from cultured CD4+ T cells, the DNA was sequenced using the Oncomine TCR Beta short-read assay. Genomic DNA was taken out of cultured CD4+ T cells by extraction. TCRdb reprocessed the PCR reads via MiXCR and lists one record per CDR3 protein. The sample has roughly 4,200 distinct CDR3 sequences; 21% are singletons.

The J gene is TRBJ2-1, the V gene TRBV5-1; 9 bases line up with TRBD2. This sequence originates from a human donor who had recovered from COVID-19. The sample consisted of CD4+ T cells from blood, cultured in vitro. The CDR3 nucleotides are TGCGCCAGCAGCTTCGGTGCGGGAGGGGTGGGGGAGCAGTTCTTC. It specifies CASSFGAGGVGEQFF.